These T cell receptor beta chains were read from a single sample in a study of T cells in Graves' hyperthyroidism and ophthalmopathy. TCRdb ran MiXCR on the multiplex PCR reads and lists one entry per CDR3 protein. The sample shows approximately 570,000 distinct CDR3 sequences, nearly 20% of them seen only once. Input material: blood. These receptors were taken from a man between 35 and 55 years old with Graves' ophthalmopathy. CDR3s include the opening cysteine and the closing phenylalanine or tryptophan. Each record gives: clone size, V gene, J gene, D gene, CDR3 DNA, CDR3 protein. A D gene is named only where the DNA matches it firmly. For some rows the clone size is stated as once, few or many, or as a class when expanded; others skip it.

-	TRBV4-3	TRBJ1-2	-	TGCGCCAGCAGCCGAGGGGGGGAGGTACGTGGCGGCTACACCTTC	CASSRGGEVRGGYTF
once	TRBV4-1	TRBJ2-7	-	TGCGCCAGCAGCCAAGATCTCCCAGGAGAGGCGGACTACGAGCAGTACTTC	CASSQDLPGEADYEQYF
many	TRBV7-9	TRBJ2-2	TRBD2	TGTGCCAGCAGCGGGACTAGCGGTAGGAACACCGGGGAGCTGTTTTTT	CASSGTSGRNTGELFF
few	TRBV6-1	TRBJ1-6	TRBD1	TGTGCCAGCAGTGAAGTCGCTGCGTCGACAGGGGTCTCCCTCCACTTT	CASSEVAASTGVSLHF
-	TRBV11-2	TRBJ2-3	-	TGTACCAGCAGCTTACTTGGCCAGGGGACAGATACGCAGTATTTT	CTSSLLGQGTDTQYF
few	TRBV9	TRBJ2-1	TRBD1	TGTGCCAGCAGCGTAGATGGGACAGGCTACAATGAGCAGTTCTTC	CASSVDGTGYNEQFF
-	TRBV5-5	TRBJ2-1	TRBD1	TGTGCCAGCAGCTTGTCCGGAGGCAGGGGGCAGAGGAATGAGCAGTTCTTC	CASSLSGGRGQRNEQFF
many	TRBV11-2	TRBJ2-3	-	TGTGCCAGCAGCTTGCTAGCAAGGGTGGATACGCAGTATTTT	CASSLLARVDTQYF
-	TRBV5-1	TRBJ2-1	TRBD2	TGCGCCAGCAGCTTGTGGACTAGCGGGAGCAGTGAGCAGTTCTTC	CASSLWTSGSSEQFF
few	TRBV4-1	TRBJ2-3	-	TGCGCCAGCAGCCAATGGCTCACAGATACGCAGTATTTT	CASSQWLTDTQYF
-	TRBV7-8	TRBJ1-6	TRBD1	TGTGCCAGCAGCTCTAGACAGGGGGCATTCTATAATTCACCCCTCCACTTT	CASSSRQGAFYNSPLHF